Sequencing of this TCR beta chain was carried out in a study of vaccination and CD4 T cells after COVID-19. Across the study: A median of around 70 days (range 14 to 241) separated dose two from the taking of post-vaccine samples.

Broader study findings: Clonotypes reactive to SARS-CoV-2 had a median that went up from approximately 21 to 40, but not significantly.

On this clonotype itself: Its specificity is unknown.

Stated treatment: approximately 10-day PBMC culture with coronavirus spike peptide pools or control peptides (ViraFEST assay). ViraFEST used peptide pools to expand antigen-specific T cells, then sequenced TCRs. US Alpha, Beta and Delta variants postdated the positive PCR dates, which ran from March to December 2020. This CDR3 region has 15 residues. V gave up 2 bases and J gave up 9 bases; unmatched junction bases: 9. The germline V gene has CDR1 SGHRS and CDR2 YFSETQ. Sequenced with the Oncomine TCR Beta short-read assay was DNA taken from cultured CD4+ T cells. Via MiXCR, TCRdb re-called the PCR reads, giving one row per CDR3 protein. The table includes more than 9,000 distinct CDR3 sequences, around 60% detected once.

The specimen was CD4+ T cells from blood, cultured in vitro. The chain couples TRBV5-1 to TRBJ2-1; 9 nucleotides align to TRBD1. The sequence was collected from a human donor who had recovered from COVID-19. In nucleotides, the CDR3 is TGCGCCAGCAGCTTATCCGGGACAGGGTCAGGTGAGCAGTTCTTC. Residues: CASSLSGTGSGEQFF.